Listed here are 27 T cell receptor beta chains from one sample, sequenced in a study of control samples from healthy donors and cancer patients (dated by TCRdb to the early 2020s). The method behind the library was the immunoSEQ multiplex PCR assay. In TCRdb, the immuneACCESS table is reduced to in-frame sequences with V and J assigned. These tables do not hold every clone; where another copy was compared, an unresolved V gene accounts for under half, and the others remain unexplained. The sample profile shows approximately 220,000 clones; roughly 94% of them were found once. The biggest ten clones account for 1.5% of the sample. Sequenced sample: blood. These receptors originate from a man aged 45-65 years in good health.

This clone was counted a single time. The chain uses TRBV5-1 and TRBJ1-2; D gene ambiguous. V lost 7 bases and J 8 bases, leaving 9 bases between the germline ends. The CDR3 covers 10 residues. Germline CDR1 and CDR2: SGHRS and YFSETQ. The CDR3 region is CASRETGYTF. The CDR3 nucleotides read TGCGCCAGCCGCGAAACCGGCTACACCTTC.

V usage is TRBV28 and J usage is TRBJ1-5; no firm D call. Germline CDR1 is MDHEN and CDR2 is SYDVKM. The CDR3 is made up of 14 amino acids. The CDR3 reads CTYRVETSNQPQHF. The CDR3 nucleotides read TGTACCTACCGGGTGGAAACTAGCAATCAGCCCCAGCATTTT. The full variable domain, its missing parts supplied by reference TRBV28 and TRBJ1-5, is DVKVTQSSRYLVKRTGEKVFLECVQDMDHENMFWYRQDPGLGLRLIYFSYDVKMKEKGDIPEGYSVSREKKERFSLILESASTNQTSMYLCTYRVETSNQPQHFGDGTRLSIL.

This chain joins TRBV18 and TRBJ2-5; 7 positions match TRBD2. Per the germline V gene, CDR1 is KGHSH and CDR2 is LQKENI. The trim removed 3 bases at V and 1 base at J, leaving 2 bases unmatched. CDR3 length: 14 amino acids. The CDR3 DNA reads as TGTGCCAGCTCACCTTCTAGCGGCCAAGAGACCCAGTACTTC. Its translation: CASSPSSGQETQYF.

CDR3 protein: CASSPGGGPGTQYF. In nucleotides, the CDR3 is TGCGCCAGCAGTCCAGGTGGCGGTCCCGGGACCCAGTACTTC. The rearrangement links TRBV23-1 to TRBJ2-5, with no clear D. TRBV23-1 is marked as an open reading frame, function uncertain. The V and J ends lost 4 bases and 7 bases respectively, with 16 bases between them. The CDR3 runs to 14 residues.

CDR3 amino acids: CASSQEQYNSPLHF. DNA of the CDR3: TGTGCCAGCAGCCAAGAACAGTATAATTCACCCCTCCACTTT. The chain has TRBV4-2 and TRBJ1-6; D is uncertain. V lost 0 bases and J 4 bases, leaving 4 bases between the germline ends. This CDR3 has 14 amino acids. CDR1 is LGHNA and CDR2 is YNFKEQ in the germline V gene.

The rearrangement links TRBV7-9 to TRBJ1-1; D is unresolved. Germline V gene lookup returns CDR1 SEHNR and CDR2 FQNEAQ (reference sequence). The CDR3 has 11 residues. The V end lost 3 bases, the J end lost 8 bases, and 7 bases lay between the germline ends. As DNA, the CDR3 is TGTGCCAGCAGCTTCGGCAGGGAAGCTTTCTTT. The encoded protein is CASSFGREAFF.

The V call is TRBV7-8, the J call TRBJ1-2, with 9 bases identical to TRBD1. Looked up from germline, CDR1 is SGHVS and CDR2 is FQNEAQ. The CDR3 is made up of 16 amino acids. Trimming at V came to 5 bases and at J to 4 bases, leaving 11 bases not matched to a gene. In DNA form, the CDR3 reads TGTGCCAGCAGCCCACGAACGGACAGGGGAGGCTATGGCTACACCTTC. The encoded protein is CASSPRTDRGGYGYTF.

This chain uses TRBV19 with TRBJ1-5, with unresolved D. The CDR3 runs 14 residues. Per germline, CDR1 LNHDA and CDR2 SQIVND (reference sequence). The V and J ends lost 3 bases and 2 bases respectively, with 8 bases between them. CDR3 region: CASSISKGNQPQHF. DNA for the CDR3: TGTGCCAGTAGTATTTCAAAAGGCAATCAGCCCCAGCATTTT.

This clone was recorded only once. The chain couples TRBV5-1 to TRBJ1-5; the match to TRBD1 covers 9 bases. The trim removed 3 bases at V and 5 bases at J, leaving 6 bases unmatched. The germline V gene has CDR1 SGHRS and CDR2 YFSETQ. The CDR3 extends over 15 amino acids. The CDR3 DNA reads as TGCGCCAGCAGCTCGGGACAGGGATGGGATCAGCCCCAGCATTTT. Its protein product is CASSSGQGWDQPQHF.

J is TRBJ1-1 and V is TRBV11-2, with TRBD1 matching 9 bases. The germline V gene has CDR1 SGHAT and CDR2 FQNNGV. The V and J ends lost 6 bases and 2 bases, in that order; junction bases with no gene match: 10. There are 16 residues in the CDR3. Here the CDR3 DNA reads TGTGCCAGCAGGTCTTCCGGGACAGGGATTAACACTGAAGCTTTCTTT. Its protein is CASRSSGTGINTEAFF. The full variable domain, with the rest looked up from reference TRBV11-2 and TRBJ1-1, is EAGVAQSPRYKIIEKRQSVAFWCNPISGHATLYWYQQILGQGPKLLIQFQNNGVVDDSQLPKDRFSAERLKGVDSTLKIQPAKLEDSAVYLCASRSSGTGINTEAFFGQGTRLTVV.

The CDR3, as DNA: TGTGCCAGCAGTGTTGCTTGGTCGAGCTCAGAGGTGCAGTACTTC. It specifies CASSVAWSSSEVQYF. The chain has TRBV25-1 and TRBJ2-7, with unresolved D. CDR1 and CDR2 (germline): MGHDK, SYGVNS. The CDR3 length is 15 residues. V dropped 4 bases and J dropped 9 bases, with 22 bases sitting between them.

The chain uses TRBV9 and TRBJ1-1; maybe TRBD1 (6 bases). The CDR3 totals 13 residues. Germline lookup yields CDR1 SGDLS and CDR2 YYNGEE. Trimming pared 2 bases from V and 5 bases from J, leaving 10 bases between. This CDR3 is CASSVGGETEAFF. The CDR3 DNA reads TGTGCCAGCAGCGTCGGGGGCGAAACTGAAGCTTTCTTT.

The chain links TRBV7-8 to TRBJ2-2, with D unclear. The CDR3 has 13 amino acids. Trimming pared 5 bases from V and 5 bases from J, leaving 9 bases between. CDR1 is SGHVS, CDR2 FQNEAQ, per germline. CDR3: CASSRPGTGELFF. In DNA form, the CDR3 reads TGTGCCAGCAGCCGCCCGGGTACCGGGGAGCTGTTTTTT.

Here the CDR3 DNA reads TGTGCCAGCAGCTTGGCCGGGACAGACAATGAAAAACTGTTTTTT. Its translation: CASSLAGTDNEKLFF. The chain joins TRBV7-9 to TRBJ1-4, with TRBD1 matching 7 bases. Germline V gene data show CDR1 as SEHNR and CDR2 as FQNEAQ (reference sequence). J gave up 5 bases and V 3 bases, and 6 bases lay outside the gene matches. The CDR3 is 15 residues long.

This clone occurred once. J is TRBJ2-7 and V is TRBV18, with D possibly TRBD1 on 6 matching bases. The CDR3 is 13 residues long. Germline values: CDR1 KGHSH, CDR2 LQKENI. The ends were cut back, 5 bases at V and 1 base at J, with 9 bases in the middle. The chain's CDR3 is CASSYRESYEQYV. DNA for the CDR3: TGTGCCAGCTCATACAGGGAGTCCTACGAGCAGTACGTC.

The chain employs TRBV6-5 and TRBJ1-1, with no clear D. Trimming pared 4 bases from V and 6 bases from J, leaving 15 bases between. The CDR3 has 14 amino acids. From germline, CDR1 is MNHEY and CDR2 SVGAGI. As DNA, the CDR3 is TGTGCCAGCAGTTCCCTAGCTCCAAACGCTGAAGCTTTCTTT. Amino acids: CASSSLAPNAEAFF.

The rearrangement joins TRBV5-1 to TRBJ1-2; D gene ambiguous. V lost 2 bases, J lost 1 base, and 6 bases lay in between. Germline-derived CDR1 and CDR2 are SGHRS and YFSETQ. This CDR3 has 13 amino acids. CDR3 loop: CASSFGDNYGYTF. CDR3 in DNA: TGCGCCAGCAGCTTCGGGGATAACTATGGCTACACCTTC.

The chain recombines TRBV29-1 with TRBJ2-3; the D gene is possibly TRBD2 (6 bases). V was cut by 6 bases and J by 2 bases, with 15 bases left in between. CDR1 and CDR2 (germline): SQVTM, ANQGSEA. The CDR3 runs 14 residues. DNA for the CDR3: TGCAGCGTGAGCAAGGGACTGAACACAGATACGCAGTATTTT. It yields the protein CSVSKGLNTDTQYF.

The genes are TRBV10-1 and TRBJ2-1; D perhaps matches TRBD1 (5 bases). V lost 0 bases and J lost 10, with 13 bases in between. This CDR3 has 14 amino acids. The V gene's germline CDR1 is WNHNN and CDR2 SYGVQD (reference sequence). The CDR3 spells CASSESLDSTEQFF. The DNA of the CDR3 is TGCGCCAGCAGTGAGTCCCTAGACAGCACCGAGCAGTTCTTC.

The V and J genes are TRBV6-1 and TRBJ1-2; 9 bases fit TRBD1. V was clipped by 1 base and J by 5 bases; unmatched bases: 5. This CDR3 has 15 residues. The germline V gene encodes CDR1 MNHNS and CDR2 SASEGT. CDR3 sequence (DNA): TGTGCCAGCAGTGAAGGGACAGGGGTCGGATATGGCTACACCTTC. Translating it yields CASSEGTGVGYGYTF.

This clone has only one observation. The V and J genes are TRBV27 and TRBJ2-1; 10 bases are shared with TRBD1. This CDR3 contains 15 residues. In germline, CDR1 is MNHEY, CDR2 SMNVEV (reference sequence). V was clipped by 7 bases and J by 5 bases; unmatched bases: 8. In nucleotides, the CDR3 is TGTGCCAGCAAACCTCGGGACAGGGGACACAATGAGCAGTTCTTC. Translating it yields CASKPRDRGHNEQFF.

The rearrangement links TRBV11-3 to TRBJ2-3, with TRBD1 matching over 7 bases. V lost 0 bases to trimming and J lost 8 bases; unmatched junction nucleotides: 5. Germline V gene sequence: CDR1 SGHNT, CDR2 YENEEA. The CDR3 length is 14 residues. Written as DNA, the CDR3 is TGTGCCAGCAGCTTAGACAGGGGGTTGGGTACGCAGTATTTT. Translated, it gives CASSLDRGLGTQYF.

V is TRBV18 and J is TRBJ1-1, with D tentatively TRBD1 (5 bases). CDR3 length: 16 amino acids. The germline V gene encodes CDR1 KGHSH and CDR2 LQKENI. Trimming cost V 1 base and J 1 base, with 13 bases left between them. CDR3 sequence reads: CASSPRTGPSNTEAFF. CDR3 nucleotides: TGTGCCAGCTCACCACGGACGGGACCTTCGAACACTGAAGCTTTCTTT.

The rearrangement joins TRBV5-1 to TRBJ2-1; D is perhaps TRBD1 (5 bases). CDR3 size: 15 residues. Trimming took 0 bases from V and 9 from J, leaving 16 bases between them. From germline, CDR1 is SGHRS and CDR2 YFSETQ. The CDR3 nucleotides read TGCGCCAGCAGCTTGGAAGGACAAGGTTTAGGTGAGCAGTTCTTC. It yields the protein CASSLEGQGLGEQFF.

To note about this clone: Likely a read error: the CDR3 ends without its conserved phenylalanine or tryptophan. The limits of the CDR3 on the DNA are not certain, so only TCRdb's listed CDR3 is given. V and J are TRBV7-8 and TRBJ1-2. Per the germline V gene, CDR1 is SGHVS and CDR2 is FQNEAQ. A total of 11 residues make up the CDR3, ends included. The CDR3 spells CASSNGPSPTL.

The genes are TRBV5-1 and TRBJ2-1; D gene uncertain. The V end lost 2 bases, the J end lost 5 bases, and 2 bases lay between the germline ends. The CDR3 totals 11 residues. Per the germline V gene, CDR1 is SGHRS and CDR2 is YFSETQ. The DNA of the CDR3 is TGCGCCAGCAGCTTCAACAATGAGCAGTTCTTC. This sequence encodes CASSFNNEQFF.

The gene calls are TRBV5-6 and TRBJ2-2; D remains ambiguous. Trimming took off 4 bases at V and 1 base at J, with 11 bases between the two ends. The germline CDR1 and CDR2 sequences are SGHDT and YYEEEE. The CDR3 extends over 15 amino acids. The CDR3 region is CASSRRKVNTGELFF. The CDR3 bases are TGTGCCAGCAGCCGCCGGAAGGTGAACACCGGGGAGCTGTTTTTT.